This T cell receptor (beta chain) was recovered during a study of molecular identifiers for immune sequencing clone quantification. The study's findings and limits: In CMV-specific effectors, clones above 20 copies held over 99% of molecules; naive, under 1%.

Turning to this clonotype: No antigen is known for it. A much larger clone differs from this one at a single base, so this may be a read error.

This CDR3 contains 12 residues. The germline V gene has CDR1 SGHNT and CDR2 YYREEE (reference sequence). Trimming took off 3 bases at V and 5 bases at J, with 9 bases between the two ends. TCRdb redid the calling of the PCR reads with MiXCR, one entry per CDR3 protein. The sample has over 300,000 distinct CDR3 sequences, roughly a quarter seen once; the top ten hold around 0.74%. The TCR sequence derives from a human donor in good health. Some libraries in this study had Jurkat cell RNA spiked in. Specimen: naive CD8+ T cells from blood, with Jurkat cell RNA spiked in. Described subset: FACS-sorted CD8+CD4-CCR7+CD45RA+ naive T cells. The chain couples TRBV5-4 to TRBJ2-7; TRBD1 might be the D (5 bases). The CDR3 nucleotides are TGTGCCAGCAGCTCGTTCAGGGACGAGCAGTACTTC. This sequence encodes CASSSFRDEQYF.